The T cell receptor (beta chain) described here comes from a study of response to subunit inactivated influenza vaccine. Whole-study findings and limits: That few new T cells are recruited by each seasonal influenza vaccination was the authors' suggestion.

Losses at the gene ends were 5 bases for V and 2 bases for J; bases not matched to a gene: 2. The CDR3 sequence is 14 residues long. CDR1 is DFQATT and CDR2 is SNEGSKA in the germline V gene (reference sequence). This clonotype has ten or more counts. Its specificity is not known. TCRdb re-derived calls from the RT-PCR reads in MiXCR, one entry per CDR3 protein. This sample carries 490,000 or so distinct CDR3 sequences, under 9% of them seen once, and the ten largest clones take 10% to 15%. The sample consisted of PBMCs from blood, taken roughly 24 months after vaccination. This clonotype was obtained from a man aged 45 to 75 who received an inactivated influenza vaccine. The chain carries TRBV20-1 and TRBJ2-6, with 8 bases identical to TRBD1. This chain's CDR3 is CSARQGPGANVLTF. In DNA form, the CDR3 reads TGCAGTGCTCGACAGGGGCCTGGGGCCAACGTCCTGACTTTC.